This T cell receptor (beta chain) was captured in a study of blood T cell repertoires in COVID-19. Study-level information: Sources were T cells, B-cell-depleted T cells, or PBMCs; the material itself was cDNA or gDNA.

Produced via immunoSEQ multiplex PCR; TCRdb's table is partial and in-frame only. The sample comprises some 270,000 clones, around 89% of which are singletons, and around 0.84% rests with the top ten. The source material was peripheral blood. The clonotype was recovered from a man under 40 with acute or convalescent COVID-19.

CDR3 sequence: CASSVTEYGYTF. In DNA, the CDR3 is TGTGCCAGCAGTGTTACGGAGTATGGCTACACCTTC. This chain connects TRBV2 to TRBJ1-2, with D unresolved. Germline V lookup: CDR1 SNHLY, CDR2 FYNNEI. The CDR3 loop spans 12 amino acids. Trimming removed 4 bases from V and 5 bases from J, with 8 bases in between.